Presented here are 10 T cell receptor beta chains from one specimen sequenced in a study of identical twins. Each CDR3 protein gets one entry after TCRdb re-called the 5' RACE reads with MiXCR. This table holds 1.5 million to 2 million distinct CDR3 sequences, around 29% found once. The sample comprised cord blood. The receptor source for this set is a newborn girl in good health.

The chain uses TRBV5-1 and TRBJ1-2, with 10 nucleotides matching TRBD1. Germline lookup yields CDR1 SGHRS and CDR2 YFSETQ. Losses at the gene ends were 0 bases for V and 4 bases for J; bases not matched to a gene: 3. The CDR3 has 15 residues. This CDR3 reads CASSLEGQGGYGYTF. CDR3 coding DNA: TGCGCCAGCAGCTTGGAAGGACAGGGGGGCTATGGCTACACCTTC.

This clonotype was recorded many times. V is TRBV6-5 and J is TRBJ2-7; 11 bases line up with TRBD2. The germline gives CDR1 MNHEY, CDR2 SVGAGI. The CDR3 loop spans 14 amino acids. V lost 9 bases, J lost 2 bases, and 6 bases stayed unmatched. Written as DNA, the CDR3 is TGTGCCAGTAATCCGGGACTAGCGGCCTACGAGCAGTACTTC. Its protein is CASNPGLAAYEQYF.

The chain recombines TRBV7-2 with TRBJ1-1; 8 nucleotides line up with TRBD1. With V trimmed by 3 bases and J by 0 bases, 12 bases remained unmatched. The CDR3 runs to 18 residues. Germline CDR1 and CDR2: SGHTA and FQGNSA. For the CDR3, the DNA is TGTGCCAGCAGCTTGCCCCAAACAGGGGGTAAATTGAACACTGAAGCTTTCTTT. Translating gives CASSLPQTGGKLNTEAFF.

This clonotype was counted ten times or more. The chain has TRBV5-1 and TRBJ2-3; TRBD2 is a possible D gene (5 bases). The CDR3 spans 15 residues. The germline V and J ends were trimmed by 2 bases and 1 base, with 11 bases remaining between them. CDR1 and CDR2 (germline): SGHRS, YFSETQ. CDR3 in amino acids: CASSFSRVGTDTQYF. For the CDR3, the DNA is TGCGCCAGCAGCTTTTCGAGGGTGGGCACAGATACGCAGTATTTT.

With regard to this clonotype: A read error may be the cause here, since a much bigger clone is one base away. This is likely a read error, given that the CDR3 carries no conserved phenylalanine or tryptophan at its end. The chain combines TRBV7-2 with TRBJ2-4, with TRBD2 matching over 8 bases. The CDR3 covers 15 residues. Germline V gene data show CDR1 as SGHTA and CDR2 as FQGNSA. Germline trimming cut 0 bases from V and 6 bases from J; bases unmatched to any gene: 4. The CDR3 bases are TGTGCCAGCAGCTTAGCGGGACTAGTCGTAAACATTCAGTACTTA. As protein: CASSLAGLVVNIQYL.

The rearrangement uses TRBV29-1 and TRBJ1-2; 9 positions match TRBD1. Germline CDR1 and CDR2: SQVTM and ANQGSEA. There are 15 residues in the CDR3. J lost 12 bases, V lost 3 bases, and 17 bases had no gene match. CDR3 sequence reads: CSVEAVDGQGSVNTF. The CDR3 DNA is TGCAGCGTTGAGGCGGTGGATGGACAGGGGTCCGTTAACACCTTC.

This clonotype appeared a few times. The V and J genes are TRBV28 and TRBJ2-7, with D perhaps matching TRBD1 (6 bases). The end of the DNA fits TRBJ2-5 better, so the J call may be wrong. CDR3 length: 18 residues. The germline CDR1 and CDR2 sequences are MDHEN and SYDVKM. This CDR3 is CASSFEVMGTGPRETQYF. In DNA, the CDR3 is TGTGCCAGCAGTTTCGAAGTGATGGGTACAGGGCCCAGAGAGACCCAGTACTTC.

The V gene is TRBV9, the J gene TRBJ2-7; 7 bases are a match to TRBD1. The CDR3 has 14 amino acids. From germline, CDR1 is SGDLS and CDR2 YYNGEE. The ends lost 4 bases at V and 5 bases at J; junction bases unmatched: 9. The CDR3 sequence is CASSLTGYRDEQYF. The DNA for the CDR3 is TGTGCCAGCAGCCTGACAGGGTATAGGGACGAGCAGTACTTC.

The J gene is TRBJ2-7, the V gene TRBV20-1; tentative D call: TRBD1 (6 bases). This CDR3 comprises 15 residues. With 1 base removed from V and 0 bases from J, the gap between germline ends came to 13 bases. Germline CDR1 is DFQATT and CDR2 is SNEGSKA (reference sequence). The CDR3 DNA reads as TGCAGTGCTAGAGCCCTAGACAGGTTCTCCTACGAGCAGTACTTC. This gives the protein CSARALDRFSYEQYF.

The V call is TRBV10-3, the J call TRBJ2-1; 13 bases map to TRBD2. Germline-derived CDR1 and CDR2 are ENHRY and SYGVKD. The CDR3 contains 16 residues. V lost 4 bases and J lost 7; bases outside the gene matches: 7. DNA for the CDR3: TGTGCCATCAGTGTCAGGACTAGCGGGAGAGGGAATGAGCAGTTCTTC. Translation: CAISVRTSGRGNEQFF.